This TCR beta chain was found in a study of preoperative IRX-2 immunotherapy in early breast cancer. This CDR3 has 16 residues. The J segment lost 4 bases and the V segment lost 6 bases, leaving 15 bases of the junction unmatched. Germline V CDR1 and CDR2: LNHDA, SQIVND (reference sequence). This sample's treatment: preoperative locoregional IRX-2 cytokine immunotherapy. This phase Ib study tested locoregional IRX-2 cytokine immunotherapy given before surgery. Only in-frame clones appear in the TCRdb table, and some are missing; sequencing was by immunoSEQ multiplex PCR. Seen here are 40,000 to 50,000 clones, approximately 77% observed once, and the top ten hold over 1%.

Sequencing was performed on tumor tissue, taken after IRX-2 immunotherapy. This sequence joins TRBV19 and TRBJ2-7, with 7 bases lining up with TRBD1. This sequence originates from a human donor with breast cancer. CDR3 loop: CASSMGSGQNSYEQYF. CDR3 in DNA: TGTGCCAGTAGCATGGGTTCGGGACAGAACTCATACGAGCAGTACTTC. The variable domain in full, with the rest retrieved from reference TRBV19 and TRBJ2-7, is DGGITQSPKYLFRKEGQNVTLSCEQNLNHDAMYWYRQDPGQGLRLIYYSQIVNDFQKGDIAEGYSVSREKKESFPLTVTSAQKNPTAFYLCASSMGSGQNSYEQYFGPGTRLTVT.